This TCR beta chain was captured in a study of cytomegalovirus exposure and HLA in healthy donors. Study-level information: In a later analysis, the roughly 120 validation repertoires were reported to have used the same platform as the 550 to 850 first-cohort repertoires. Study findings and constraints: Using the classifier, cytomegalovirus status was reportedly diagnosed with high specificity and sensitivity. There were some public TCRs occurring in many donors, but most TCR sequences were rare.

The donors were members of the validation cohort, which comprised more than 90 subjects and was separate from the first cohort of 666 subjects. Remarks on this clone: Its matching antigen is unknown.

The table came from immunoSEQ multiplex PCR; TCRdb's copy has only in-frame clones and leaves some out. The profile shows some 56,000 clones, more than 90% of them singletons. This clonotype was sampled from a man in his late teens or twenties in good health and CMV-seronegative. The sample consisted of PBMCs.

The CDR3 here is CASGGPAWYEQFF. The CDR3 DNA reads TGTGCCAGCGGCGGGCCAGCCTGGTATGAGCAGTTCTTC. The V and J genes are TRBV2 and TRBJ2-1, with a tentative D call TRBD2 (5 bases). The ends were cut back, 8 bases at V and 8 bases at J, with 16 bases in the middle. The V gene's germline CDR1 is SNHLY and CDR2 FYNNEI. This CDR3 is built from 13 residues.